This TCR beta chain was obtained from a study of monozygotic twins with inflammatory bowel disease. A note on this clonotype: Its antigen is unknown.

There were approximately 4,000 ng of total RNA used for each TCR library. During cDNA synthesis, UMIs that each contained a 6-nucleotide sample barcode were added by means of template switching. Two nested PCRs, run for roughly 17 and 9 cycles, were applied to TCRalpha and TCRbeta cDNA. Reprocessing the 5' RACE reads, TCRdb reports a single entry for every CDR3 protein and omits DNA. In all, the sample yields about 160,000 distinct CDR3 sequences. CDR3 length equals 16 residues. Germline V lookup: CDR1 MNHEY, CDR2 SVGEGT. General study results and limits: Backing was not found for a single strong signal or clonotype associated with IBD.

Sequencing was done on a sample of blood. This clonotype was obtained from a human donor with ulcerative colitis or Crohn's disease, or a healthy co-twin of an affected twin (not recorded which). The J gene is TRBJ2-5, the V gene TRBV6-2 or TRBV6-3; checking the TCRdb D call of TRBD1 is not possible without DNA. The CDR3: CASSYRAGSQEETQYF.